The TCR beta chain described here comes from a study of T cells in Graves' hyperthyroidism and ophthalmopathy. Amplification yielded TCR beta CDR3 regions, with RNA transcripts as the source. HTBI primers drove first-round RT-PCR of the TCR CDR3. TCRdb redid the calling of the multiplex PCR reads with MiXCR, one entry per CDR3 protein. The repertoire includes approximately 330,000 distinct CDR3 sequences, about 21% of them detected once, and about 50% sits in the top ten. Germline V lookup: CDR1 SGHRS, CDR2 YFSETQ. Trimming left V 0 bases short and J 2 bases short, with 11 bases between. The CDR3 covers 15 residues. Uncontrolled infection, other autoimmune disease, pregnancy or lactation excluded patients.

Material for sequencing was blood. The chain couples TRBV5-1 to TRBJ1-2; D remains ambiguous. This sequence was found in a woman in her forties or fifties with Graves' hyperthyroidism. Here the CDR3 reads CASSLGPPANYGYTF. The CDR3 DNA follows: TGCGCCAGCAGCTTGGGACCTCCCGCAAACTATGGCTACACCTTC.